This entry lists 32 T cell receptor beta chains sequenced from one sample in a study of human T cells and chemical hapten exposure (dated by TCRdb to the early 2020s). Library preparation employed RACE. The sequencer listed for this sample is NextSeq 500. The public reads were reanalyzed by TCRdb: fastp trimming at Q25, MiXCR alignment, in-frame beta chains only. Each entry merges the rows of one CDR3 protein and shows their most common DNA and genes. The sample data list roughly 81,000 distinct CDR3 sequences, and about 8% of these were observed just once. Clones ranked in the top ten supply 2.5% to 3% of the sample. The label giving this sample's time point can be read as: pre-sensitization, week 0. In light of the paper, this sample's treatment or condition label describes: therapeutic diphenylcyclopropenone sensitization with weekly scalp DPC. This specimen was whole blood, taken in connection with sensitization to the hapten diphenylcyclopropenone (DPC). These receptors all come from a man aged 40-49 years with alopecia areata. Some clones in this sample may be carry-over from other donors' samples.

CDR3 sequence reads: CASSRAGVRAGANVLTF. Written as DNA, the CDR3 is TGTGCCAGCAGTCGAGCAGGGGTGCGAGCTGGGGCCAACGTCCTGACTTTC. The chain joins TRBV6-6 to TRBJ2-6, with D perhaps matching TRBD1 (6 bases). CDR1 is MNHNY, CDR2 SVGAGI, per germline (reference sequence). V shed 5 bases and J shed 2 bases, with 16 bases lying between them. The CDR3 is 17 residues long.

The rearrangement links TRBV13 to TRBJ2-7; TRBD1 agrees at 7 bases. J lost 0 bases, V lost 3 bases, and 2 bases had no gene match. CDR1 PRHDT and CDR2 FYEKMQ come from the germline V gene (reference sequence). The CDR3 sequence is 14 residues long. CDR3 bases: TGTGCCAGCAGCTTCGGGACAGTCTCCTACGAGCAGTACGTC. Translated, it gives CASSFGTVSYEQYV.

Ten or more counts support this clonotype. The rearrangement uses TRBV12-3 or TRBV12-4 and TRBJ2-7; 7 bases map to TRBD1. The CDR3 loop spans 13 amino acids. With 2 bases clipped from V and 6 bases from J, the junction kept 4 bases outside the gene matches. CDR3 residues: CASSLLPGGEQYF. The CDR3, as DNA: TGTGCCAGCAGTTTACTCCCAGGGGGCGAGCAGTACTTC.

Concerning this clonotype itself: With a much larger clone just one base away, this may be a read error. The rearrangement links TRBV12-3 or TRBV12-4 to TRBJ1-4; 12 bases match TRBD1. The CDR3 totals 14 residues. The CDR3 bases are TGTGCCGGCAGCTCGGGACAGGGGGCCGAAAAACTGTTTTTT. Encoded protein: CAGSSGQGAEKLFF.

V usage is TRBV12-3 or TRBV12-4 and J usage is TRBJ2-1; TRBD2 matches at 11 bases. The CDR3 has 15 amino acids. V shed 5 bases and J 9 bases; nucleotides not matched to a gene: 9. The CDR3 here is CASSRLAGGLGEQFF. CDR3 DNA: TGTGCCAGCAGTCGGCTAGCGGGAGGACTGGGTGAGCAGTTCTTC.

This clonotype was found many times. CDR3 loop: CASSRDSLTYEQYF. CDR3 nucleotides: TGCGCCAGCAGTCGGGACAGCCTTACCTACGAGCAGTACTTC. This chain links TRBV4-1 with TRBJ2-7; TRBD1 matches at 7 bases. Looked up from germline, CDR1 is MGHRA and CDR2 is YSYEKL. V lost 6 bases, J lost 2 bases, and 7 bases stayed unmatched. This CDR3 is built from 14 residues.

To note about this clonotype: Just one base apart from a much larger clone, this may be a read error. V and J are TRBV7-3 and TRBJ1-2, with D perhaps TRBD1 (6 bases). CDR1 and CDR2 (germline): SGHTA, FQGTGA. CDR3 size: 13 residues. CDR3 in amino acids: CTSSSTTGIGYTF. The CDR3, as DNA: TGTACCAGCAGCTCCACCACAGGGATTGGCTACACCTTC.

This clonotype was recorded many times. The rearrangement links TRBV6-1 to TRBJ1-1; a possible D gene is TRBD1 (5 bases). CDR1 MNHNS and CDR2 SASEGT come from the germline V gene. V was trimmed by 2 bases and J by 4 bases, leaving 11 bases between them. The CDR3 spans 14 residues. This chain's CDR3 is CASSELWGSTEAFF. The CDR3 region has the DNA TGTGCCAGCAGTGAATTATGGGGGTCCACTGAAGCTTTCTTT.

This clonotype was counted ten times or more. The chain recombines TRBV7-2 with TRBJ1-4, with D possibly TRBD1 on 5 matching bases. Trimming took off 6 bases at V and 0 bases at J, with 8 bases between the two ends. CDR1 and CDR2 from the germline V gene are SGHTA and FQGNSA. The CDR3 is 14 amino acids. The DNA of the CDR3 is TGTGCCAGCAGGGAGACAGCAACTAATGAAAAACTGTTTTTT. Protein: CASRETATNEKLFF.

This clonotype has a count of ten or more. The chain joins TRBV12-3 or TRBV12-4 to TRBJ2-5; 9 positions agree with TRBD1. The J segment lost 1 base and the V segment lost 5 bases, leaving 2 bases of the junction unmatched. The CDR3 sequence is 14 residues long. The CDR3 bases are TGTGCCAGCAGTCAGGGACAGGGCCAAGAGACCCAGTACTTC. Translating it yields CASSQGQGQETQYF.

Ten or more counts support this clonotype. The rearrangement links TRBV5-6 to TRBJ2-7; 7 bases align to TRBD2. The length of the CDR3 is 16 residues. V lost 1 base to trimming and J lost 0 bases; unmatched junction nucleotides: 7. Germline V gene lookup returns CDR1 SGHDT and CDR2 YYEEEE. In DNA form, the CDR3 reads TGTGCCAGCAGCTTGCGGGCAGCGGGGCGCTCCTACGAGCAGTACGTC. It translates to CASSLRAAGRSYEQYV.

This clonotype was seen repeatedly, ten times or more. The genes are TRBV24-1 and TRBJ2-7; D possibly corresponds to TRBD2 (6 bases). Germline values: CDR1 KGHDR, CDR2 SFDVKD. The CDR3 is made up of 16 amino acids. Deletions cut 4 bases from V and 2 bases from J, with 17 bases between. This CDR3 is CATSDRTLGGPYEQYV. The CDR3 nucleotides read TGTGCCACCAGTGACCGGACACTGGGAGGTCCCTACGAGCAGTACGTC.

Ten or more counts support this clonotype. The gene calls are TRBV5-6 and TRBJ2-6; D is possibly TRBD1 (6 bases). The CDR3 contains 14 residues. CDR1 and CDR2 from the germline V gene are SGHDT and YYEEEE. The CDR3: CTYYRDSGANVLTF. CDR3 sequence (DNA): TGTACCTACTACAGGGACTCTGGGGCCAACGTCCTGACTTTC.

The CDR3 is CASSIRDFNNEQFF. CDR3 DNA sequence: TGTGCCAGTAGCATCCGGGACTTTAACAATGAGCAGTTCTTC. The chain uses TRBV19 and TRBJ2-1; tentatively, D is TRBD2 (6 bases). The CDR3 covers 14 residues. The germline V and J ends were trimmed by 6 bases and 5 bases, with 14 bases remaining between them. Germline V gives CDR1 LNHDA, CDR2 SQIVND (reference sequence).

This clonotype was counted ten times or more. The chain uses TRBV4-1 and TRBJ2-3; weak D call: TRBD1 (6 bases). In germline, CDR1 is MGHRA, CDR2 YSYEKL. V shed 0 bases and J shed 0 bases, with 13 bases lying between them. This CDR3 spans 17 amino acids. CDR3 nucleotides: TGCGCCAGCAGCCAAGAATTTAGGACAGTTAGCACAGATACGCAGTATTTT. Its translation: CASSQEFRTVSTDTQYF.

This clonotype appeared many times. The V call is TRBV9, the J call TRBJ2-3; the match to TRBD2 covers 8 bases. Germline V gene data show CDR1 as SGDLS and CDR2 as YYNGEE. The CDR3 length is 15 residues. Trimming at V came to 2 bases and at J to 0 bases, leaving 2 bases not matched to a gene. For the CDR3, the DNA is TGTGCCAGCAGCGTTAGCGGGACTAGCACAGATACGCAGTATTTT. It codes for CASSVSGTSTDTQYF.

This clonotype was counted at least ten times. The gene calls are TRBV29-1 and TRBJ1-1; the D gene is possibly TRBD1 (5 bases). This CDR3 contains 13 residues. Germline V gene sequence: CDR1 SQVTM, CDR2 ANQGSEA. Trimming shortened V by 6 bases and J by 2 bases, and 13 bases separated the two germline ends. This CDR3 reads CSVDTDRNTEAFF. CDR3 nucleotides: TGCAGCGTCGACACCGACAGAAACACTGAAGCTTTCTTT.

This clonotype has only a few counts. The chain joins TRBV11-2 to TRBJ1-4; no clear D gene. The CDR3 sequence is 12 residues long. Looked up from germline, CDR1 is SGHAT and CDR2 is FQNNGV. Trimming pared 5 bases from V and 6 bases from J, leaving 7 bases between. The CDR3 sequence: CASSQPHEKLFF. The CDR3, as DNA: TGTGCCAGCAGCCAACCCCATGAAAAACTGTTTTTT.

This clonotype was seen at least ten times. This chain uses TRBV5-1 with TRBJ2-7; 10 bases fit TRBD1. CDR1 and CDR2 from the germline V gene are SGHRS and YFSETQ. The CDR3 is made up of 14 amino acids. Unmatched junction bases numbered 3, after V lost 3 bases and J lost 3 bases. The CDR3 nucleotides read TGCGCCAGCAGCTGGTGGACAGGGGGCTACGAGCAGTACTTC. This codes for CASSWWTGGYEQYF.

This chain uses TRBV7-2 with TRBJ2-3, with 13 bases lining up with TRBD2. The CDR3 loop spans 17 amino acids. In germline, CDR1 is SGHTA, CDR2 FQGNSA. V was pared by 5 bases and J by 4 bases, with 9 bases of the junction left unmatched. The CDR3 DNA sequence: TGTGCCAGCAGCCCCGGACTAGCGGGAGCCGTAGCAGATACGCAGTATTTT. Translated, it gives CASSPGLAGAVADTQYF.

The chain combines TRBV4-3 with TRBJ2-6, with 7 positions matching TRBD1. The CDR3 contains 17 residues. CDR1 is LGHNA and CDR2 is YSLEER in the germline V gene. V dropped 3 bases and J dropped 0; count of bases not matched to a gene: 5. DNA of the CDR3: TGCGCCAGCAGCCAGGACAGGAGTACCTCTGGGGCCAACGTCCTGACTTTC. Protein: CASSQDRSTSGANVLTF.

The chain recombines TRBV4-1 with TRBJ1-4; tentatively, D is TRBD1 (5 bases). In germline, CDR1 is MGHRA, CDR2 YSYEKL. The CDR3 runs 15 residues. The V end was cut by 3 bases, the J end by 6 bases, with 14 bases between. The CDR3 sequence is CASSHLFQGDEKLFF. CDR3 sequence (DNA): TGCGCCAGCAGCCACTTATTCCAAGGGGATGAAAAACTGTTTTTT.

The rearrangement uses TRBV14 and TRBJ2-3, with TRBD2 identical over 9 bases. Germline CDR1 SGHDN, CDR2 FVKESK. The V gene end was trimmed by 1 base and the J gene end by 5 bases; junction bases not matched to a gene: 7. The CDR3 loop spans 16 amino acids. The CDR3 DNA reads TGTGCCAGCAGCCAAGCAAGCGGGAGGCCGGGAGATACGCAGTATTTT. Residues: CASSQASGRPGDTQYF.

In its sample, this clonotype was seen many times. The V call is TRBV18, the J call TRBJ1-2; D remains ambiguous. There are 15 residues in the CDR3. Germline V CDR1 and CDR2: KGHSH, LQKENI. With 5 bases removed from V and 2 bases from J, the gap between germline ends came to 15 bases. The chain's CDR3 is CASSYTVLRNYGYTF. The CDR3 bases are TGTGCCAGCTCATACACAGTACTGAGGAACTATGGCTACACCTTC.

This chain links TRBV12-3 or TRBV12-4 with TRBJ2-6; the D call may be TRBD1 or TRBD2 (5 bases each). Between the trimmed V and J ends, which lost 2 bases and 2 bases, there was a span of 13 bases. The CDR3 runs to 17 residues. The DNA of the CDR3 is TGTGCCAGCAGTTTATGGGTTCTGGGGGCTGGGGCCAACGTCCTGACTTTC. Translation: CASSLWVLGAGANVLTF.

This clonotype has only a few counts. V usage is TRBV4-3 and J usage is TRBJ2-3; weak D call: TRBD1 (5 bases). Germline values: CDR1 LGHNA, CDR2 YSLEER. V was cut by 3 bases and J by 9 bases, with 13 bases left in between. This CDR3 is 13 amino acids long. CDR3 sequence (DNA): TGCGCCAGCAGCCAGGGTCCCCAGGGCACGCAGTATTTT. It codes for CASSQGPQGTQYF.

Only a few counts were recorded for this clonotype. The chain joins TRBV28 to TRBJ1-1, with D perhaps matching TRBD1 (6 bases). This CDR3 contains 16 residues. Germline V CDR1 and CDR2: MDHEN, SYDVKM. The V and J ends lost 3 bases and 3 bases respectively, with 17 bases between them. The DNA of the CDR3 is TGTGCCAGCAGTTTGGGAGCACTAGGGGGGGACACTGAAGCTTTCTTT. Translated, it gives CASSLGALGGDTEAFF. Full variable domain (outside the CDR3, taken from reference TRBV28 and TRBJ1-1): DVKVTQSSRYLVKRTGEKVFLECVQDMDHENMFWYRQDPGLGLRLIYFSYDVKMKEKGDIPEGYSVSREKKERFSLILESASTNQTSMYLCASSLGALGGDTEAFFGQGTRLTVV.

The chain combines TRBV19 with TRBJ2-2; maybe TRBD1 (5 bases). CDR1 is LNHDA and CDR2 is SQIVND in the germline V gene (reference sequence). Trimming shortened V by 10 bases and J by 6 bases, and 12 bases separated the two germline ends. The length of the CDR3 is 12 residues. CDR3: CATRMGPGELFF. The DNA for the CDR3 is TGTGCCACCCGAATGGGGCCCGGGGAGCTGTTTTTT.

J is TRBJ2-1 and V is TRBV14, with 9 bases fitting TRBD1. Germline CDR1 and CDR2: SGHDN and FVKESK. The junction had 3 bases not matched to a gene; V was cut back by 4 bases and J by 5 bases. The length of the CDR3 is 14 residues. Here the CDR3 reads CASSLDRGDNEQFF. The CDR3 nucleotides read TGTGCCAGCAGCCTTGACAGGGGGGACAATGAGCAGTTCTTC.

Many counts were recorded for this clonotype. This chain's CDR3 is CASSSNVQGAGDTEAFF. CDR3 DNA: TGCGCCAGCAGCTCGAACGTACAGGGGGCGGGCGACACTGAAGCTTTCTTT. The rearrangement links TRBV5-1 to TRBJ1-1; TRBD1 aligns across 9 bases. Germline V gives CDR1 SGHRS, CDR2 YFSETQ. The junction had 12 bases not matched to a gene; V was cut back by 3 bases and J by 3 bases. The CDR3 loop spans 17 amino acids.

This clonotype was seen more than once but under ten times. The chain couples TRBV6-2 or TRBV6-3 to TRBJ2-7; D call uncertain. The V end lost 4 bases, the J end lost 2 bases, and 12 bases lay between the germline ends. Germline V gene sequence: CDR1 MNHEY, CDR2 SVGEGT. The CDR3 is 14 residues long. CDR3 nucleotides: TGTGCCAGCAGTTCCCCCAGCGCCCCCTACGAGCAGTACGTC. Amino acids: CASSSPSAPYEQYV.

The rearrangement uses TRBV29-1 and TRBJ1-1; the match to TRBD1 covers 9 bases. The CDR3 length is 16 residues. Trimming removed 4 bases from V and 4 bases from J; junction bases left unmatched: 13. CDR1 and CDR2 (germline): SQVTM, ANQGSEA. CDR3 sequence: CSVGFGGTGSSTEAFF. Here the CDR3 DNA reads TGCAGCGTTGGGTTCGGGGGGACAGGGAGTTCCACTGAAGCTTTCTTT.